This paragraph covers one T cell receptor (beta chain) sequence. No antigen is known for it. The germline ends are 18 bases apart after V is trimmed by 4 bases and J by 2 bases. Reading from cysteine to phenylalanine, the CDR3 counts 16 amino acids. The entry retains the CDR3 DNA only, 48 bases that are in frame from base 1. The germline V gene (reference sequence) specifies SGHKS as CDR1 and YYEKEE as CDR2. The cohort comprised some 680 healthy bone marrow donors. At the time of sampling, all cohort members were nominally healthy, though unrecorded immune exposures were likely present. The donor tested CMV seronegative and was one of the 352 seronegative cohort members. A peripheral blood sample was collected from each donor, and TCR beta sequencing was performed on peripheral blood mononuclear cells. Genomic DNA was extracted from the blood cell samples with the Qiagen DNeasy Blood Extraction Kit.

Receptor amplification or capture employed the immunoSEQ multiplex PCR assay. A mixture of 60 forward primers for TCR Vbeta segments and 13 reverse primers for TCR Jbeta segments was used in the multiplex PCR. The CDR3 region of rearranged TCR beta genes was amplified from genomic DNA with a multiplex PCR assay. On the Illumina HiSeq System, the amplified TCR beta libraries were sequenced as 87-base-pair reads. The paper's processing steps were these. In a later analysis, roughly 80 million unique TCR beta chains were counted across the roughly 610 repertoires, and approximately 11 million of these chains were shared by at least two donors. A nearest-neighbor algorithm error-corrected the raw reads and collapsed the reads into unique sequences, merging closely related sequences to remove PCR and sequencing errors. To assign V, D and J gene segments, CDR3 sequences were aligned to IMGT reference sequences. Each retained sequence needed at least a six-nucleotide match to both a V gene segment and a J gene segment. A rearrangement was called productive if the CDR3 had no stop codons and remained in frame with V and J, and every other rearrangement was called non-productive. CDR3 was defined according to IMGT convention as the region running from the second conserved V-encoded cysteine to the conserved J-encoded phenylalanine. The earlier analysis of some 580 of the donors excluded any sequence lacking an unambiguous match to a single V gene segment. In an earlier analysis of some 590 of the donors, a V segment was called functional when productive rearrangements were above 56.7%, and segregating when the standard deviation between donors exceeded 5%. A statistical classification framework was developed to diagnose cytomegalovirus status using the catalog of TCR beta chain sequences. In a later analysis, TCR nucleotide sequences were compared against IMGT/GENE-DB human TR gene sequences so that V and J genes could be assigned. The TCRdist pipeline was used in a later analysis to assign CDR3 sequences and most-parsimonious VDJ recombination scenarios. A later analysis defined each TCR beta chain by its CDR3 amino acid sequence plus V-gene family, and excluded reads lacking a unique V-gene family. In a later analysis, 500 to 650 highly shared, low-generation-probability nucleotide sequences were removed to address suspected cross-contamination and a sequencing artifact. In a later analysis, a clonal expansion index was calculated for each public chain from normalized within-repertoire ranks of inferred template counts. A later analysis computed generation probabilities with a VDJ recombination model fitted to out-of-frame rearrangements, and checked the results against IGoR. In a later analysis, hypergeometric tests were used to score TCR-TCR, TCR-HLA and TCR-CMV co-occurrence, with a repertoire-size bias correction applied to TCR pairs. False discovery rates were estimated in a later analysis by permuting HLA or CMV assignments 20 times. In a later analysis, co-occurring TCRs were grouped using DBSCAN, with TCRdist sequence similarity added in when clustering inside HLA-allele-positive subsets. Repertoires with fewer than 30,000 or more than 120,000 public chains were left out of co-occurrence clustering, as were five repertoires with anomalous nucleotide sharing. The table comes from immuneACCESS by way of TCRdb, which keeps in-frame sequences with V and J called. Part of the clones is missing from these tables; in studies checked, under half for an unresolved V gene and the rest for unknown reasons. V, J and clone size reflect that table, while D and trimming were determined from the DNA. This specimen's table enumerates 100,000 or so clones. The ten most abundant clones make up 3% to 4% of the sample.

The sample belongs to a study of cytomegalovirus exposure and HLA in healthy donors (dated by TCRdb to about 2017). For the wider study: According to an earlier analysis of 550 to 750 of the donors, 150 million to 200 million T cells yielded 117 million unique TCR beta sequences and 276 Gb of sequence data. An early release that covered some 640 HLA-typed donors contained 300 to 350 gigabases of sequencing data and approximately 85 million unique TCR sequences. The genetic ancestry cluster associated with self-reported Caucasian donors included about four fifths of the 350 to 500 genotyped donors. The aim of the study was to test whether cataloging public T cell receptors could identify signatures of past pathogen exposure. The study profiled the T cell repertoires of 500 to 800 subjects by immunosequencing and related them to cytomegalovirus serostatus. Besides the first cohort of about 730 subjects, a separate validation cohort made up of 120 different subjects was used. To predict cytomegalovirus infection status, the study combined high-throughput TCR immunosequencing, statistical association of individual TCRs with disease status, and machine learning. To study patterns of TCR occurrence, a later analysis re-analyzed previously published TCR beta repertoires from under 750 donors and added high-resolution HLA genotyping. The later analysis used no new phenotypic data to find candidate immune exposures, relying instead on TCR beta sequences and their occurrence across donors. An earlier analysis of about 620 of the donors applied high-throughput TCR beta sequencing to assess whether each TCR beta V gene segment acted as functional or pseudogenic. Donor age, sex, ethnicity and CMV serostatus were compiled together with the repertoire data. Genome-wide SNP genotypes for about 65% of the 666 donors were used in a later genetic analysis, which treated that subset as a discovery cohort. All discovery cohort repertoires had been generated on a single sequencing platform. HLA typing included class I and class II loci at four-digit resolution. Typing coverage varied by locus: roughly 620-640 donors for A, B, C, DRB1 and DQB1; approximately 500 for DQA1; about 570 for DPA1; under 490 for DPB1. Several DR-DQ haplotypes were treated as single units for association and clustering because of strong linkage in the cohort. Among 398 genotyped donors of the cohort, an average of about 240,000 unique TCR beta nucleotide sequences were sequenced per donor, 15% to 20% of them non-productive.

Study-level results and caveats: When HLA alleles, especially DR and DQ, strongly co-occurred, attributing TCR associations to individual alleles was difficult. Linkage disequilibrium might explain the correlated functional status among segregating V segments, but an unknown experimental factor could not be ruled out. Most TCR sequences were seen in very few donors, while some public TCRs were found in many individuals. In an earlier analysis of more than 500 of the donors, most TCR beta V segments appeared in productive rearrangements about 90% or about 30% of the time, broadly matching IMGT annotations. The authors suggested that the approach could potentially be generalized to other disease states and immunological phenotypes. In a later genetic analysis, fewer N-insertions in productive TCRs were reported among donors in an Asian-associated ancestry cluster than the roughly 640-donor mean. Specific HLA alleles were associated with roughly 16,000 TCR beta sequences at a false discovery rate of 0.05 in a later analysis. A further reported finding was that TCR beta sequences accurately predicted the HLA-A and HLA-B alleles for most subjects in the first cohort. In vitro tests confirmed that a few of the cytomegalovirus-associated TCR beta chains recognize cytomegalovirus antigens. According to a later analysis, most CMV-associated TCR beta chains appeared to be HLA-restricted, and the HLA associations seemed to be driven largely by CMV exposure. A later analysis found that HLA-associated TCR beta chains were more clonally expanded and had lower generation probabilities than equally common non-associated chains. A later analysis reported that several top co-occurrence clusters appeared linked to parvovirus B19, influenza, CMV and Epstein-Barr virus. Immune exposure information for the cohort was limited to CMV serostatus. V-gene and J-gene trimming of TCR beta chains was associated with a missense DCLRE1C variant in a later genetic analysis, and the association was replicated in an independent cohort. The presence/absence analyses assumed that sequencing depth was roughly uniform across donors, and that assumption may not be true. The earlier analysis of 587 of the donors excluded some 15 rarely observed V segments, including chromosome 9 orphons, because counts were too low. Cytomegalovirus status was reported to be diagnosed by the classifier with high specificity and sensitivity in both the original and validation cohorts. Because HLA typing was missing for some donors at each locus, association tests included only the typed subset. A later analysis found that TCR association rates varied across HLA loci, with DRB1 alleles showing the most associated TCRs and HLA-C alleles the fewest. A total of roughly 160 TCR beta chains were listed by the study as associated with cytomegalovirus. A cluster of highly shared sequence variants was judged likely to be a technical artifact of the sequencing pipeline. Because the 87-base-pair reads could not distinguish some IMGT-functional V segments, including TRBV6-2 and TRBV6-3, those segments were excluded. Only TCR beta chains were sequenced in this cohort, and the absence of alpha or paired-chain data limited detectable features.

Sequencing was done on a sample of PBMCs. Rearrangement joined TRBV5-5 to TRBJ1-2, with a weak D call of TRBD1 (5 bases match). This clonotype originated in a woman in her thirties in good health and CMV-seronegative. Here the CDR3 is given as CASSINALGGNYGYTF. DNA sequence: TGTGCCAGCAGCATAAACGCTCTCGGGGGGAACTATGGCTACACCTTC.